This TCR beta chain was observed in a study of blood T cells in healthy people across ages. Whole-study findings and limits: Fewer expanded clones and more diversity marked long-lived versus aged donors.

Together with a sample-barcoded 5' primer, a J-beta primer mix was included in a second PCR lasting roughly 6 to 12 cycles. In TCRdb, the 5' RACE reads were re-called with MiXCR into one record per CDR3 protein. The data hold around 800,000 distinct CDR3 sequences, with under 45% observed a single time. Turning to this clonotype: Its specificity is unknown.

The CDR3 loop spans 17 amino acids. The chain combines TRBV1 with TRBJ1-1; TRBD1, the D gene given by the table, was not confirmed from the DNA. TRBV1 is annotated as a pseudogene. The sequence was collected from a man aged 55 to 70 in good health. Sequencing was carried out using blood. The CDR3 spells CTSSQDSDREVDTEAFF. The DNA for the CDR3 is TGCACCAGCAGCCAAGATTCGGACAGGGAGGTTGACACTGAAGCTTTCTTT.